Presented here are 19 T cell receptor beta chains from one specimen sequenced in a study of blood T cell repertoires in COVID-19. Data came from immunoSEQ multiplex PCR; TCRdb stores just in-frame clones and leaves some out. This table holds 54,000 or so clones, around 88% found once. The material sequenced was peripheral blood. These receptors originate from a woman of 80 years or more with acute or convalescent COVID-19.

This clone was seen only a few times. Other nucleotide sequences in the sample specify the same CDR3. The chain carries TRBV7-8 and TRBJ1-1, with 10 nucleotides matching TRBD1. This CDR3 is built from 16 residues. Germline V gene lookup returns CDR1 SGHVS and CDR2 FQNEAQ. V shed 5 bases and J 1 base; nucleotides not matched to a gene: 7. The CDR3 loop reads CASSLRDRGSNTEAFF. The CDR3 region has the DNA TGTGCCAGCAGCCTCCGGGACAGGGGCTCGAACACTGAAGCTTTCTTT.

The chain uses TRBV2 and TRBJ1-6; no definite D call. V lost 5 bases and J lost 5, with 10 bases in between. The CDR3 covers 14 residues. From germline, CDR1 is SNHLY and CDR2 FYNNEI. CDR3 sequence: CASSIDTHNSPLHF. DNA for the CDR3: TGTGCCAGCAGTATTGACACCCATAATTCACCCCTCCACTTT.

The rearrangement uses TRBV28 and TRBJ2-3; no reliable D call. V was shortened by 3 bases and J by 4 bases, with 2 bases between the two germline ends. The CDR3 length is 11 residues. Per the germline V gene, CDR1 is MDHEN and CDR2 is SYDVKM. The CDR3 DNA reads TGTGCCAGCAGTTTCGCAGATACGCAGTATTTT. Protein sequence: CASSFADTQYF. Combining the CDR3 with reference TRBV28 and TRBJ2-3 gives the whole variable domain DVKVTQSSRYLVKRTGEKVFLECVQDMDHENMFWYRQDPGLGLRLIYFSYDVKMKEKGDIPEGYSVSREKKERFSLILESASTNQTSMYLCASSFADTQYFGPGTRLTVL.

This chain joins TRBV29-1 and TRBJ2-1; weak D call: TRBD2 (6 bases). The germline V gene encodes CDR1 SQVTM and CDR2 ANQGSEA. Trimming left V 3 bases short and J 2 bases short, with 8 bases between. This CDR3 comprises 13 residues. The CDR3 protein is CSVEGGAYNEQFF. The DNA for the CDR3 is TGCAGCGTTGAGGGGGGTGCCTACAATGAGCAGTTCTTC.

The rearrangement uses TRBV2 and TRBJ1-5; D is perhaps TRBD1 (6 bases). CDR1 SNHLY and CDR2 FYNNEI come from the germline V gene. V lost 5 bases to trimming and J lost 0 bases, with 14 bases between them. This CDR3 spans 16 amino acids. This chain's CDR3 is CASSSGQTISNQPQHF. The DNA of the CDR3 is TGTGCCAGCAGTTCTGGACAGACCATTAGCAATCAGCCCCAGCATTTT.

The chain links TRBV9 to TRBJ2-7; D may be TRBD2 (6 bases). CDR1 is SGDLS, CDR2 YYNGEE, per germline. This CDR3 comprises 13 residues. V lost 2 bases and J lost 7, with 13 bases in between. This CDR3 is CASSVGPGREQYV. The CDR3 bases are TGTGCCAGCAGCGTCGGACCTGGGAGGGAGCAGTACGTC.

Of note for this clone: One end of the junction does not line up with germline, which may come from a read error. This chain links TRBV7-7 with TRBJ2-5; 11 bases line up with TRBD2. Germline CDR1 SSHAT, CDR2 FNYEAQ (reference sequence). This CDR3 is built from 17 residues. This CDR3 is CASSTGLAARGGETQYF. The CDR3 DNA is TGTGCTAGCAGCACGGGACTAGCGGCCCGGGGTGGAGAGACCCAGTACTTC.

This clone has a single count. The CDR3, as DNA: TGTGCCAGCAGCCCCCTACAGGGGGCCGACACTGAAGCTTTCTTT. Its protein is CASSPLQGADTEAFF. J is TRBJ1-1 and V is TRBV11-3, with TRBD1 matching over 9 bases. The germline CDR1 and CDR2 sequences are SGHNT and YENEEA. V dropped 5 bases and J dropped 3; count of bases not matched to a gene: 7. The CDR3 runs to 15 residues.

The chain uses TRBV11-3 and TRBJ2-1, with TRBD1 as a possible D gene (5 bases). Trimming pared 2 bases from V and 12 bases from J, leaving 11 bases between. CDR3 length: 12 residues. Germline loops: CDR1 SGHNT, CDR2 YENEEA. The CDR3 nucleotides are TGTGCCAGCAGCTTAAAGGGGAATAGGCAGTTCTTC. Protein sequence: CASSLKGNRQFF. Full variable domain (remainder filled in from reference TRBV11-3 and TRBJ2-1): EAGVVQSPRYKIIEKKQPVAFWCNPISGHNTLYWYLQNLGQGPELLIRYENEEAVDDSQLPKDRFSAERLKGVDSTLKIQPAELGDSAVYLCASSLKGNRQFFGPGTRLTVL.

The gene calls are TRBV5-1 and TRBJ2-3, with 10 positions matching TRBD2. CDR3 length equals 16 residues. Germline-derived CDR1 and CDR2 are SGHRS and YFSETQ. V was pared by 7 bases and J by 2 bases, with 10 bases of the junction left unmatched. CDR3 coding DNA: TGCGCCAGCCAGAACCTAGCGGGAGACCTCACAGATACGCAGTATTTT. This encodes CASQNLAGDLTDTQYF. Full variable domain (missing parts from reference TRBV5-1 and TRBJ2-3): KAGVTQTPRYLIKTRGQQVTLSCSPISGHRSVSWYQQTPGQGLQFLFEYFSETQRNKGNFPGRFSGRQFSNSRSEMNVSTLELGDSALYLCASQNLAGDLTDTQYFGPGTRLTVL.

This chain connects TRBV3-1 (or the pseudogene TRBV3-2) to TRBJ1-2; D uncertain. The V and J ends lost 1 base and 6 bases respectively, with 9 bases between them. The CDR3 is made up of 13 amino acids. CDR1 and CDR2 (germline): LGHDT, YNNKEL (reference sequence). CDR3 coding DNA: TGTGCCAGCAGCCAAGGGTCAGTTCATGGCTACACCTTC. This encodes CASSQGSVHGYTF.

The V call is TRBV5-6, the J call TRBJ1-6; the match to TRBD1 covers 12 bases. Trimming removed 4 bases from V and 7 bases from J; junction bases left unmatched: 3. This CDR3 is 15 amino acids long. Germline CDR1 and CDR2: SGHDT and YYEEEE. CDR3 in DNA: TGTGCCAGCAGCGGGACAGGGGGCCCGAATTCACCCCTCCACTTT. Translating it yields CASSGTGGPNSPLHF. The whole variable domain, remainder taken from reference TRBV5-6 and TRBJ1-6, is DAGVTQSPTHLIKTRGQQVTLRCSPKSGHDTVSWYQQALGQGPQFIFQYYEEEERQRGNFPDRFSGHQFPNYSSELNVNALLLGDSALYLCASSGTGGPNSPLHFGNGTRLTVT.

V is TRBV5-1 and J is TRBJ2-2; TRBD1 agrees at 9 bases. Germline values: CDR1 SGHRS, CDR2 YFSETQ. The V and J ends lost 3 bases and 4 bases, in that order; junction bases with no gene match: 4. The CDR3 spans 15 residues. The CDR3 here is CASSSGQGSTGELFF. In DNA, the CDR3 is TGCGCCAGCAGCTCGGGACAGGGCAGCACCGGGGAGCTGTTTTTT.

This chain links TRBV2 with TRBJ2-1; the D is unclear. V lost 6 bases and J 6 bases, leaving 12 bases between the germline ends. The V gene's germline CDR1 is SNHLY and CDR2 FYNNEI. CDR3 length: 13 residues. CDR3 bases: TGTGCCAGCAGATACCAAGGCGGCAATGAGCAGTTCTTC. Encoded protein: CASRYQGGNEQFF.

This clone is a singleton in its sample. The rearrangement links TRBV5-1 to TRBJ1-2, with TRBD1 matching over 10 bases. The CDR3 is 16 amino acids. V lost 4 bases and J lost 4; bases outside the gene matches: 10. The germline gives CDR1 SGHRS, CDR2 YFSETQ. Here the CDR3 reads CASSDRTGGVSYGYTF. In DNA form, the CDR3 reads TGCGCCAGCAGCGACCGGACAGGGGGGGTTAGCTATGGCTACACCTTC.

V is TRBV7-6 and J is TRBJ1-6; the D gene is possibly TRBD1 (5 bases). V shed 1 base and J shed 8 bases, with 15 bases lying between them. The CDR3 runs 16 residues. CDR1 and CDR2 (germline): SGHVS, FNYEAQ. CDR3 in amino acids: CASSLGGRGFDSPLHF. As DNA, the CDR3 is TGTGCCAGCAGCTTAGGGGGGAGGGGTTTCGATTCACCCCTCCACTTT.

The chain couples TRBV7-6 to TRBJ1-1; TRBD1 matches 10 bases. This CDR3 has 15 amino acids. Germline V gives CDR1 SGHVS, CDR2 FNYEAQ. V lost 4 bases and J lost 5; bases outside the gene matches: 7. CDR3 sequence (DNA): TGTGCCAGCAGCTCCGGGACAGGGGATGAAACTGAAGCTTTCTTT. Its protein is CASSSGTGDETEAFF.

This chain joins TRBV5-8 and TRBJ2-3; 11 bases fit TRBD2. Germline values: CDR1 SGHTS, CDR2 YDEGEE. The ends lost 4 bases at V and 2 bases at J; junction bases unmatched: 6. The CDR3 sequence is 16 residues long. The CDR3 region is CASSQRLAGLTDTQYF. As DNA, the CDR3 is TGTGCCAGCAGCCAAAGACTAGCGGGGCTCACAGATACGCAGTATTTT.

The chain links TRBV14 to TRBJ2-7, with D possibly being TRBD2 (6 bases). Germline CDR1 SGHDN, CDR2 FVKESK. Trimming removed 0 bases at V and 0 bases at J, with 15 bases between. The CDR3 totals 17 residues. CDR3 protein: CASSQDDKRDFSYEQYF. DNA for the CDR3: TGTGCCAGCAGCCAAGATGACAAAAGGGACTTCTCCTACGAGCAGTACTTC. Variable domain in full (rest from reference TRBV14 and TRBJ2-7): EAGVTQFPSHSVIEKGQTVTLRCDPISGHDNLYWYRRVMGKEIKFLLHFVKESKQDESGMPNNRFLAERTGGTYSTLKVQPAELEDSGVYFCASSQDDKRDFSYEQYFGPGTRLTVT.